This TCR beta chain comes out of a study of shared clonotypes between healthy human individuals. Study as a whole: Donors, aged 18 to 49, were a couple of women and three men. Study-level points and caveats: Collection of samples was limited to blood; tissue repertoires likely differ.

Around 32,000 T cell genomes, or roughly 200 ng DNA, went into the sorted-subset replicate PCRs. Assay: immunoSEQ multiplex PCR; the TCRdb copy retains only in-frame clones and omits some. The table has roughly 1.4 million clones, roughly 98.5% seen once. Germline V gives CDR1 SGHNT, CDR2 YENEEA. Unmatched junction bases numbered 2, after V lost 5 bases and J lost 4 bases. CDR3 length: 14 residues. On this clone itself: What it recognizes is unknown. Other DNA sequences of this sample code for an identical CDR3.

Sequencing was performed on naive CD4+ T cells sorted from blood. Regarding subset: CD45RA+ positively selected. The receptor was isolated from a man younger than 45 in good health. V usage is TRBV11-3 and J usage is TRBJ2-2; 9 nucleotides line up with TRBD2. The DNA for the CDR3 is TGTGCCAGCAGCCCGCGGGGGGGCACCGGGGAGCTGTTTTTT. Translating gives CASSPRGGTGELFF.